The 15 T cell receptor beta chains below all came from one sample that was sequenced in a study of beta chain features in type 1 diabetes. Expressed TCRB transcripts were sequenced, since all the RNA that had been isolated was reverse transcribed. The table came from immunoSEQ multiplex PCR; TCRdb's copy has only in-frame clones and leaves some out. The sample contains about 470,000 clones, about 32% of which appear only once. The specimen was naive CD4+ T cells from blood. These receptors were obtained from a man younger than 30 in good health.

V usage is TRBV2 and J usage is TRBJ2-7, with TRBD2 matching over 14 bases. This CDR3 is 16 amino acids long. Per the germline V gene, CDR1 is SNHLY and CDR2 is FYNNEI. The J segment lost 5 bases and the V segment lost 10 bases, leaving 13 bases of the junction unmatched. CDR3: CATGLAGGPPRNEQYF. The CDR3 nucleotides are TGTGCCACCGGACTAGCGGGAGGTCCCCCTAGGAACGAGCAGTACTTC. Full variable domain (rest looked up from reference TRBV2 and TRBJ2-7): EPEVTQTPSHQVTQMGQEVILRCVPISNHLYFYWYRQILGQKVEFLVSFYNNEISEKSEIFDDQFSVERPDGSNFTLKIRSTKLEDSAMYFCATGLAGGPPRNEQYFGPGTRLTVT.

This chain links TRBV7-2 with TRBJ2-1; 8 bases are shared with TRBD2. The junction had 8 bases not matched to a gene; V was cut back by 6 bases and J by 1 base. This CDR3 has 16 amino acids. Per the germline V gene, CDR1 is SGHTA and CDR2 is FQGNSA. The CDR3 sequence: CASRWSGSASYNEQFF. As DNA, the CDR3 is TGTGCCAGCAGGTGGAGCGGGAGTGCATCCTACAATGAGCAGTTCTTC.

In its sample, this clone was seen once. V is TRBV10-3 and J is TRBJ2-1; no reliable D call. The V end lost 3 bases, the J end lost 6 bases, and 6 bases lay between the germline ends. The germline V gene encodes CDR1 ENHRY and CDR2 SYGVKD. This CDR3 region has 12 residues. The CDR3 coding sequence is TGTGCCATCAGTGATGGGGTCAATGAGCAGTTCTTC. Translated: CAISDGVNEQFF.

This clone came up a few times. The CDR3 DNA reads TGCAGTGTTTCCCTCCCCAACATTCAGTACTTC. It is translated as CSVSLPNIQYF. V is TRBV20-1 and J is TRBJ2-4; D remains unclear. The CDR3 covers 11 residues. Trimming left V 7 bases short and J 7 bases short, with 11 bases between. Looked up from germline, CDR1 is DFQATT and CDR2 is SNEGSKA (reference sequence).

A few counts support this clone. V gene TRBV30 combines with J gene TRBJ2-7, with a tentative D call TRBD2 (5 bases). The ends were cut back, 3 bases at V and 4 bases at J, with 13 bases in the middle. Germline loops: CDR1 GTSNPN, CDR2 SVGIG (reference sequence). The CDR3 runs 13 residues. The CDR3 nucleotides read TGTGCCTGGAGCGGCGGAGGCGGGTACGAGCAGTACTTC. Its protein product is CAWSGGGGYEQYF.

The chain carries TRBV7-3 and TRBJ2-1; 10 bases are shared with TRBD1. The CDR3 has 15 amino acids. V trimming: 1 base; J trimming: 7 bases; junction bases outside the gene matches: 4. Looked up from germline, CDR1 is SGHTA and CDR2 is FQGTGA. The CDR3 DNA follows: TGTGCCAGCAGCTTAAAGGGGACAGGGGTGAATGAGCAGTTCTTC. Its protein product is CASSLKGTGVNEQFF.

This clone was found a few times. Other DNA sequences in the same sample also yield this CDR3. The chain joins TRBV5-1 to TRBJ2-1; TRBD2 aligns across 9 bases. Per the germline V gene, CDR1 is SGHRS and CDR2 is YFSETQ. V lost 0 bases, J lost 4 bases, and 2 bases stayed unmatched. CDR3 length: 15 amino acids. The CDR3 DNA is TGCGCCAGCAGCTTGGGACTAGCGGATTACAATGAGCAGTTCTTC. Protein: CASSLGLADYNEQFF.

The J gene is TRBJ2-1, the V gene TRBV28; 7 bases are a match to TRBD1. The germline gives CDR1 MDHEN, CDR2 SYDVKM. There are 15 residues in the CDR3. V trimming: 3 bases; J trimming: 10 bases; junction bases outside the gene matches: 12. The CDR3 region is CASSFSGGSTAEQFF. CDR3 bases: TGTGCCAGCAGTTTTTCAGGGGGTTCAACCGCGGAGCAGTTCTTC.

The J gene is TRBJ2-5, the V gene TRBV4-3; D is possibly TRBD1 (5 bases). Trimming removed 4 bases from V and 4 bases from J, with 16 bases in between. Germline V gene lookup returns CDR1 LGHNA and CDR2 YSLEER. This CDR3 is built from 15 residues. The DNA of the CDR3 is TGCGCCAGCAGCCCCCACAGGACCCTCGGAGAGACCCAGTACTTC. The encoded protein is CASSPHRTLGETQYF.

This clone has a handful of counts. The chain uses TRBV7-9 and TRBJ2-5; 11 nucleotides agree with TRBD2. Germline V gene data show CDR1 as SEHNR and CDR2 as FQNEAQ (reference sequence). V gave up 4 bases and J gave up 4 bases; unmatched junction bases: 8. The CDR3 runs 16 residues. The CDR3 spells CASSSRLAGRGETQYF. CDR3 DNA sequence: TGTGCCAGCAGCTCCCGACTAGCGGGGCGGGGAGAGACCCAGTACTTC.

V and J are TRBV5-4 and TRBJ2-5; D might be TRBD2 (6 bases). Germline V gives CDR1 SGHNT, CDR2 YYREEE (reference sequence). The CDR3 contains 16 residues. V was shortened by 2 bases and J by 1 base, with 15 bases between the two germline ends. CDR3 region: CASSFISGDGQETQYF. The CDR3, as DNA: TGTGCCAGCAGCTTTATTTCGGGGGACGGCCAAGAGACCCAGTACTTC.

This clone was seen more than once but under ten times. CDR3 sequence reads: CATSVGISGTDTQYF. The CDR3 bases are TGTGCCACCAGCGTCGGGATTAGTGGCACAGATACGCAGTATTTT. The V call is TRBV15, the J call TRBJ2-3; maybe TRBD2 (5 bases). The CDR3 totals 15 residues. Trimming removed 5 bases at V and 1 base at J, with 13 bases between. Germline V gene sequence: CDR1 LNHNV, CDR2 YYDKDF (reference sequence).

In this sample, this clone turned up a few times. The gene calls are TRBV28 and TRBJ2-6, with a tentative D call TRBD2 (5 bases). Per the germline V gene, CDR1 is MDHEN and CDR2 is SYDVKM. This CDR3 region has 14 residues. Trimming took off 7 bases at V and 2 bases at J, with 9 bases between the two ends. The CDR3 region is CASTPRAGANVLTF. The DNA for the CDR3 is TGTGCCAGCACCCCGCGGGCTGGGGCCAACGTCCTGACTTTC.

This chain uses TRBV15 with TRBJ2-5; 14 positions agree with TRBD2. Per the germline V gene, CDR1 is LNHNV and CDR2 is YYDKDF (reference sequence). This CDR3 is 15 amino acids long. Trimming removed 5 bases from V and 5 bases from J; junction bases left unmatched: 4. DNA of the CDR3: TGTGCCACCAGCTTTCGGACTAGCGGGAGGGAGACCCAGTACTTC. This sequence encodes CATSFRTSGRETQYF.

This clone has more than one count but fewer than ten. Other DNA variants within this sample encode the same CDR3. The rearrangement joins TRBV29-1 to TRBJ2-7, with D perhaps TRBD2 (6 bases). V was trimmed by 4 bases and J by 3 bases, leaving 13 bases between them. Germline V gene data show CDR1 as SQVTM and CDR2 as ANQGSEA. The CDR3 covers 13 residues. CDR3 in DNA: TGCAGCGTTGGGGGCCCCGGGGGCTACGAGCAGTACTTC. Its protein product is CSVGGPGGYEQYF.